Listed here are 29 T cell receptor beta chains from one sample, sequenced in a study of cytomegalovirus exposure and HLA in healthy donors. The PCR contained 60 Vbeta and 13 Jbeta primers. Generated by immunoSEQ multiplex PCR, the TCRdb table keeps only in-frame clones and is missing some. The sample shows roughly 160,000 clones, 84% of them seen only once. The sample taken for sequencing was PBMCs. The origin of the receptors is a man aged 25 to 45 in good health and CMV-seronegative.

The CDR3 nucleotides are TGTGCCAGCAGCTTTAGTGCATTTAGGCGGGAGGGATCAGATACGCAGTATTTT. It codes for CASSFSAFRREGSDTQYF. The rearrangement links TRBV11-2 to TRBJ2-3, with 9 positions matching TRBD2. The V gene's germline CDR1 is SGHAT and CDR2 FQNNGV. V was pared by 3 bases and J by 4 bases, with 14 bases of the junction left unmatched. The CDR3 totals 18 residues.

The CDR3 region is CASSLGAGEGYEQYF. CDR3 coding DNA: TGTGCCAGCAGCTTAGGAGCGGGAGAGGGGTACGAGCAGTACTTC. The chain combines TRBV13 with TRBJ2-5; 8 nucleotides agree with TRBD2. The J call may be faulty, since TRBJ2-7 better matches the DNA end. Germline lookup yields CDR1 PRHDT and CDR2 FYEKMQ (reference sequence). This CDR3 region has 15 residues.

The chain recombines TRBV11-2 with TRBJ2-5, with 8 bases that match TRBD1. Trimming removed 3 bases from V and 7 bases from J; junction bases left unmatched: 10. The CDR3 totals 15 residues. From germline, CDR1 is SGHAT and CDR2 FQNNGV. In DNA, the CDR3 is TGTGCCAGCAGCTTCGAACTTATGACAGGGGTGACCCAGTACTTC. Translation gives CASSFELMTGVTQYF.

This clone was seen a few times. The rearrangement joins TRBV29-1 to TRBJ2-7, with TRBD1 matching 8 bases. CDR3 length: 16 amino acids. With V trimmed by 1 base and J by 0 bases, 8 bases remained unmatched. Germline loops: CDR1 SQVTM, CDR2 ANQGSEA. The CDR3 DNA follows: TGCAGCGTTGAAGGTCCGACAGGGGTTAGCTCCTACGAGCAGTACTTC. It codes for CSVEGPTGVSSYEQYF.

The V and J genes are TRBV28 and TRBJ1-2; 9 bases fit TRBD1. The V gene's germline CDR1 is MDHEN and CDR2 SYDVKM. Germline trimming cut 5 bases from V and 3 bases from J; bases unmatched to any gene: 4. The CDR3 consists of 14 residues. The CDR3 loop reads CASSKDRGDYGYTF. The CDR3 DNA is TGTGCCAGCAGTAAGGACAGGGGTGACTATGGCTACACCTTC.

The chain combines TRBV11-2 with TRBJ1-1; 10 nucleotides match TRBD1. Germline V gene data show CDR1 as SGHAT and CDR2 as FQNNGV. The CDR3 length is 17 residues. The V segment lost 5 bases and the J segment 5 bases; nucleotides outside the gene matches: 14. The DNA for the CDR3 is TGTGCCAGCAGCCCTGGACAGGGGGGGGGTCAAAAGACTGAAGCTTTCTTT. Translated: CASSPGQGGGQKTEAFF.

This sequence joins TRBV6-5 and TRBJ2-1; 7 bases agree with TRBD2. Germline assignment: CDR1 MNHEY and CDR2 SVGAGI. The trim removed 6 bases at V and 0 bases at J, leaving 5 bases unmatched. The CDR3 sequence is 15 residues long. The CDR3 reads CASRSGAYSYNEQFF. In nucleotides, the CDR3 is TGTGCCAGCAGGAGCGGGGCATACTCCTACAATGAGCAGTTCTTC.

The V gene is TRBV7-9, the J gene TRBJ2-7, with TRBD2 matching 11 bases. This CDR3 comprises 16 residues. Per germline, CDR1 SEHNR and CDR2 FQNEAQ (reference sequence). J gave up 1 base and V 4 bases, and 6 bases lay outside the gene matches. For the CDR3, the DNA is TGTGCCAGCAGCTCCCCGGGACTAGCGGTATCCTACGAGCAGTACTTC. This codes for CASSSPGLAVSYEQYF.

This clone turned up a few times. The rearrangement links TRBV7-8 to TRBJ2-2, with TRBD2 matching 7 bases. The CDR3 loop spans 15 amino acids. Per the germline V gene, CDR1 is SGHVS and CDR2 is FQNEAQ. With V trimmed by 7 bases and J by 5 bases, 10 bases remained unmatched. CDR3 in DNA: TGTGCCAGCACCCCATGGGGGGGTGGGACCGGGGAGCTGTTTTTT. Translating gives CASTPWGGGTGELFF.

The CDR3 coding sequence is TGCGCCAGTGGAGGGGGCAATGACAATGAGCAGTTCTTC. Residues: CASGGGNDNEQFF. J is TRBJ2-1 and V is TRBV5-1; a weak D match, TRBD1 (7 bases). V was cut by 8 bases and J by 5 bases, with 14 bases left in between. CDR3 length: 13 amino acids. The germline V gene encodes CDR1 SGHRS and CDR2 YFSETQ.

The chain couples TRBV6-5 to TRBJ2-7; weak D call: TRBD1 (6 bases). Germline V gene sequence: CDR1 MNHEY, CDR2 SVGAGI. The V gene lost 6 bases and the J gene lost 3 bases, with 12 bases spanning the gap. The CDR3 covers 13 residues. The CDR3 protein is CASSPDSNYEQYF. The CDR3 DNA reads TGTGCCAGCAGCCCGGACAGTAACTACGAGCAGTACTTC.

This clone was counted a single time. The J gene is TRBJ2-2, the V gene TRBV5-1; no firm D call. V lost 4 bases and J 5 bases, leaving 6 bases between the germline ends. The CDR3 is made up of 12 amino acids. Germline V lookup: CDR1 SGHRS, CDR2 YFSETQ. The CDR3 is CASSGGTGELFF. CDR3 bases: TGCGCCAGCAGCGGCGGAACCGGGGAGCTGTTTTTT.

The chain couples TRBV27 to TRBJ1-6; D is perhaps TRBD1 (6 bases). Trimming stripped 7 bases from V and 10 bases from J, with 20 bases between. This CDR3 is 15 amino acids long. Germline CDR1 and CDR2: MNHEY and SMNVEV (reference sequence). CDR3 DNA sequence: TGTGCCAGCATGAAACAGGGCATAATGGGATCACCCCTCCACTTT. Translated: CASMKQGIMGSPLHF.

The chain is built from TRBV21-1 and TRBJ1-2. TRBV21-1 is a pseudogene locus. The CDR3 runs 16 residues. The CDR3 DNA is TGTGCCAGCAGCAAAAAGGTCTCGGGGGGCGGCTATGGCTACACCTTC. It yields the protein CASSKKVSGGGYGYTF.

The rearrangement links TRBV13 to TRBJ1-2, with a weak D call TRBD1 (5 bases). The germline gives CDR1 PRHDT, CDR2 FYEKMQ (reference sequence). V lost 1 base and J 3 bases, leaving 15 bases between the germline ends. The CDR3 totals 16 residues. CDR3 sequence reads: CASSLVLDQGDYGYTF. In nucleotides, the CDR3 is TGTGCCAGCAGCTTAGTGTTGGACCAAGGGGACTATGGCTACACCTTC.

The chain employs TRBV5-8 and TRBJ2-7; 9 nucleotides agree with TRBD1. The V gene's germline CDR1 is SGHTS and CDR2 YDEGEE. With 1 base clipped from V and 7 bases from J, the junction kept 9 bases outside the gene matches. This CDR3 has 15 residues. The CDR3 region is CASSLTGTGWVEQYF. The CDR3 nucleotides are TGTGCCAGCAGCTTGACGGGGACAGGGTGGGTTGAGCAGTACTTC.

The CDR3 nucleotides are TGCGCCAGCAGCCAAGATGGTGGGCAGGCACCAGATACGCAGTATTTT. Translating gives CASSQDGGQAPDTQYF. The chain recombines TRBV4-1 with TRBJ2-3; D is unresolved. Trimming cost V 0 bases and J 4 bases, with 14 bases left between them. Germline V gene sequence: CDR1 MGHRA, CDR2 YSYEKL. The CDR3 has 16 amino acids.

V gene TRBV7-6 combines with J gene TRBJ2-1, with a possible D match to TRBD2 (5 bases). Germline V gene lookup returns CDR1 SGHVS and CDR2 FNYEAQ. The CDR3 covers 12 residues. V lost 1 base and J 9 bases, leaving 7 bases between the germline ends. The CDR3 sequence: CASSLERGEQFF. The DNA of the CDR3 is TGTGCCAGCAGCTTAGAACGGGGTGAGCAGTTCTTC.

V is TRBV4-3 and J is TRBJ2-2, with 11 nucleotides matching TRBD2. Losses at the gene ends were 0 bases for V and 4 bases for J; bases not matched to a gene: 1. Germline assignment: CDR1 LGHNA and CDR2 YSLEER. The CDR3 consists of 16 residues. CDR3 coding DNA: TGCGCCAGCAGCCAAGAAGGGACTAGCGGCACCGGGGAGCTGTTTTTT. Its translation: CASSQEGTSGTGELFF.

J is TRBJ2-1 and V is TRBV4-2, with TRBD2 matching over 8 bases. Trimming at V came to 0 bases and at J to 8 bases, leaving 9 bases not matched to a gene. CDR3 length: 16 amino acids. Germline CDR1 and CDR2: LGHNA and YNFKEQ. CDR3 DNA: TGTGCCAGCAGCCAAGATTTAAGAGGGACTAGGGATGAGCAGTTCTTC. Translated: CASSQDLRGTRDEQFF.

This chain joins TRBV5-1 and TRBJ2-1; the match to TRBD2 covers 11 bases. V gave up 0 bases and J gave up 4 bases; unmatched junction bases: 6. The CDR3 spans 17 residues. Germline CDR1 and CDR2: SGHRS and YFSETQ. This chain's CDR3 is CASSLGVAGGEYNEQFF. The CDR3 nucleotides are TGCGCCAGCAGCTTGGGTGTAGCGGGAGGGGAGTACAATGAGCAGTTCTTC.

About this clone itself: Germline and junction disagree at one end, which may indicate a read error. The CDR3 DNA reads TGTGTCAGCAGCTTAGGCCAGGGAAGCCGAGAGACCCAGTACTTC. Amino acid sequence: CVSSLGQGSRETQYF. This rearrangement joins TRBV7-7 to TRBJ2-5, with TRBD1 as a possible D gene (5 bases). Germline V gene lookup returns CDR1 SSHAT and CDR2 FNYEAQ (reference sequence). The length of the CDR3 is 15 residues.

The chain joins TRBV18 to TRBJ2-1; perhaps TRBD2 as D (6 bases). Germline-derived CDR1 and CDR2 are KGHSH and LQKENI. V was clipped by 6 bases and J by 3 bases, with 18 bases between them. CDR3 length: 16 residues. The CDR3 DNA reads TGTGCCAGCTCCCCTCCGGGGGTAAGACTCTACAATGAGCAGTTCTTC. Translated: CASSPPGVRLYNEQFF.

V usage is TRBV2 and J usage is TRBJ1-2, with D perhaps TRBD1 (5 bases). Trimming took off 4 bases at V and 6 bases at J, with 21 bases between the two ends. The V gene's germline CDR1 is SNHLY and CDR2 FYNNEI. This CDR3 is 16 amino acids long. The CDR3: CASSAIWGGGLHGYTF. CDR3 nucleotides: TGTGCCAGCAGTGCCATTTGGGGCGGGGGACTTCATGGCTACACCTTC.

The chain joins TRBV5-1 to TRBJ1-2, with no clear D. In germline, CDR1 is SGHRS, CDR2 YFSETQ. V lost 0 bases, J lost 1 base, and 13 bases lay in between. This CDR3 has 16 amino acids. CDR3 region: CASSLEEYTDNYGYTF. Written as DNA, the CDR3 is TGCGCCAGCAGCTTGGAGGAGTATACGGATAACTATGGCTACACCTTC.

V gene TRBV5-5 combines with J gene TRBJ1-2; D not resolved. The CDR3 runs 14 residues. CDR1 SGHKS and CDR2 YYEKEE come from the germline V gene (reference sequence). V was pared by 4 bases and J by 3 bases, with 13 bases between. Written as DNA, the CDR3 is TGTGCCAGCAGCCCGGGGAATGCCTACTATGGCTACACCTTC. It specifies CASSPGNAYYGYTF.

The genes are TRBV6-5 and TRBJ2-1, with 8 bases identical to TRBD1. The CDR3 totals 15 residues. The V and J ends lost 1 base and 7 bases, in that order; junction bases with no gene match: 6. CDR1 is MNHEY, CDR2 SVGAGI, per germline. The CDR3: CASSYWQGARNEQFF. Written as DNA, the CDR3 is TGTGCCAGCAGTTACTGGCAGGGGGCGCGGAATGAGCAGTTCTTC.

The J gene is TRBJ1-2, the V gene TRBV5-5, with 9 bases matching TRBD1. With 2 bases clipped from V and 2 bases from J, the junction kept 1 base outside the gene matches. The CDR3 length is 14 residues. The germline V gene has CDR1 SGHKS and CDR2 YYEKEE (reference sequence). The CDR3 coding sequence is TGTGCCAGCAGCTTTGGACAGGGGAACTATGGCTACACCTTC. Its protein is CASSFGQGNYGYTF.

V and J are TRBV30 and TRBJ2-2; 9 bases line up with TRBD2. The CDR3 has 16 amino acids. From germline, CDR1 is GTSNPN and CDR2 SVGIG (reference sequence). V shed 2 bases, J shed 6 bases, and the junction held 10 bases outside the gene matches. This CDR3 reads CAWSSLAGTWAGELFF. Here the CDR3 DNA reads TGTGCCTGGAGTTCACTAGCGGGTACTTGGGCCGGGGAGCTGTTTTTT. Full variable domain (remainder filled in from reference TRBV30 and TRBJ2-2): SQTIHQWPATLVQPVGSPLSLECTVEGTSNPNLYWYRQAAGRGLQLLFYSVGIGQISSEVPQNLSASRPQDRQFILSSKKLLLSDSGFYLCAWSSLAGTWAGELFFGEGSRLTVL.